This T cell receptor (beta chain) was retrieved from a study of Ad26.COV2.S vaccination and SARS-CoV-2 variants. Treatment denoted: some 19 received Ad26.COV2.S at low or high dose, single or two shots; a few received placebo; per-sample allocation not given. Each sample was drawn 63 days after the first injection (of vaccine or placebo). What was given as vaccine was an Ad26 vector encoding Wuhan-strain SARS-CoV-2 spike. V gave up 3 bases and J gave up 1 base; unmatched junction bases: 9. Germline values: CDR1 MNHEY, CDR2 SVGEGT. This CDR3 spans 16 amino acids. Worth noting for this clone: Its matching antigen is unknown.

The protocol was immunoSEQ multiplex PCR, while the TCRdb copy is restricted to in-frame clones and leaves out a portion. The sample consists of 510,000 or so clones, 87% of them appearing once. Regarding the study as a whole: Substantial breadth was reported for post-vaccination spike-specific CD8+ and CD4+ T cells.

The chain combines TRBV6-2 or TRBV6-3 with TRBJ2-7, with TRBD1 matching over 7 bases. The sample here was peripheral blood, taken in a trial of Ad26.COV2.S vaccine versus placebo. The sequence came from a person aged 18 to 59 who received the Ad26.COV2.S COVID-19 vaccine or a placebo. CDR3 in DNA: TGTGCCAGCAGTTATGAGCCAGGGGGTCTATCCTACGAGCAGTACTTC. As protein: CASSYEPGGLSYEQYF.